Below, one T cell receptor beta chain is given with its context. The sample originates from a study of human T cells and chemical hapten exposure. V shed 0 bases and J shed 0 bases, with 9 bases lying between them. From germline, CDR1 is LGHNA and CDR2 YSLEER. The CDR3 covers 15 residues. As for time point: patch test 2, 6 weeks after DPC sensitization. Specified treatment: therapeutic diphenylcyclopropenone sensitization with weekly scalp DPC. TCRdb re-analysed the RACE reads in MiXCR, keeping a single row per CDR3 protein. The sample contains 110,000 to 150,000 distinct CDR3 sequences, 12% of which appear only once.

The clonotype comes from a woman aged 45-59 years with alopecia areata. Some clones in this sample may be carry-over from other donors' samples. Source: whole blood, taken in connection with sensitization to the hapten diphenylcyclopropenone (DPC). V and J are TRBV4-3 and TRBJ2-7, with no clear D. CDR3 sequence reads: CASSQDMEDSYEQYF. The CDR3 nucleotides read TGCGCCAGCAGCCAAGATATGGAAGACTCCTACGAGCAGTACTTC.